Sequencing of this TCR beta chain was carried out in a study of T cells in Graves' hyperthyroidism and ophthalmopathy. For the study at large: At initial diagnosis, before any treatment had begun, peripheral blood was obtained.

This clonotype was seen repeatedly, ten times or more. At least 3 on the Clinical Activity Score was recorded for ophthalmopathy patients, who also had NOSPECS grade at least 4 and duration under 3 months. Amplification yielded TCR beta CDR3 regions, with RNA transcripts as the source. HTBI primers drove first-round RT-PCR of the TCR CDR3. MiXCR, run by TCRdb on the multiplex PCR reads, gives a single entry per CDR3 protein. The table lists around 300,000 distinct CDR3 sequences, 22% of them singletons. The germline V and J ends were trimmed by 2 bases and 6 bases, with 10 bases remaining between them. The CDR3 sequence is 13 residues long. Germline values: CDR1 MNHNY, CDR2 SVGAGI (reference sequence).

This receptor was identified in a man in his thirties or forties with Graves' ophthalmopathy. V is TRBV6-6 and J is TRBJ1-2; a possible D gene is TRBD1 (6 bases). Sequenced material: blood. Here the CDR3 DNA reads TGTGCCAGCAGTTACGGCCCAGGGGATGGCTACACCTTC. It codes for CASSYGPGDGYTF.